These T cell receptor beta chains were read from a single sample in a study of cytomegalovirus exposure and HLA in healthy donors. The assay was immunoSEQ multiplex PCR, and TCRdb's table has in-frame clones only and misses some. There are about 220,000 clones in the sample; just over 85% occur only once, and approximately 2.9% lies in the top ten. The sample consisted of PBMCs. These TCRs come from a woman between 18 and 30 years old in good health and CMV-seronegative. CDR3s include the opening cysteine and the closing phenylalanine or tryptophan. A D gene is named only where the DNA matches it firmly. Not all rows give a size; the values are once, few, many and, for expanded clones, a class.

V: TRBV11-2
size: NA
J: TRBJ2-1
D: NA
CDR3: CASSLGRTVQFF
DNA: TGTGCCAGCAGCTTAGGGCGGACAGTGCAGTTCTTC

V: TRBV10-2
size: once
J: TRBJ2-6
D: TRBD1
CDR3: CASSKRTGGGSGANVLTF
DNA: TGCGCCAGCAGTAAAAGGACAGGGGGCGGGTCTGGGGCCAACGTCCTGACTTTC

V: TRBV19
size: NA
J: TRBJ1-2
D: NA
CDR3: CASSPWAILNYGYTF
DNA: TGTGCCAGTTCCCCGTGGGCAATACTTAACTATGGCTACACCTTC

V: TRBV28
size: NA
J: TRBJ1-2
D: TRBD1
CDR3: CASSLFPDRDGYTF
DNA: TGTGCCAGCAGTTTATTCCCGGACAGGGATGGCTACACCTTC

V: TRBV2
size: once
J: TRBJ1-5
D: NA
CDR3: CASSEIRDSGRARDLSQPQHF
DNA: TGTGCCAGCAGTGAAATTAGAGATTCGGGCAGGGCAAGAGACTTGAGTCAGCCCCAGCATTTT

V: TRBV7-9
size: once
J: TRBJ2-1
D: TRBD2
CDR3: CASSLALLAGTSYNEQFF
DNA: TGTGCCAGCAGCTTAGCGCTACTAGCGGGTACCTCCTACAATGAGCAGTTCTTC

V: TRBV7-2
size: NA
J: TRBJ2-2
D: NA
CDR3: CASSSPGSRLHGELFF
DNA: TGTGCCAGCAGCTCTCCCGGATCGAGACTCCACGGGGAGCTGTTTTTT

V: TRBV7-2
size: NA
J: TRBJ2-5
D: NA
CDR3: CASLGIATQYF
DNA: TGTGCCAGCCTCGGGATAGCGACCCAGTACTTC

V: TRBV9
size: NA
J: TRBJ2-4
D: NA
CDR3: CASSQGGLAENIQYF
DNA: TGTGCCAGCAGCCAAGGGGGGCTAGCGGAAAACATTCAGTACTTC

V: TRBV5-1
size: NA
J: TRBJ2-3
D: TRBD1
CDR3: CASSLVRQGADTQYF
DNA: TGCGCCAGCAGCTTGGTTCGGCAGGGGGCAGATACGCAGTATTTT

V: TRBV19
size: once
J: TRBJ1-5
D: NA
CDR3: CASSIEGPVYQPQHF
DNA: TGTGCCAGTAGTATAGAGGGGCCAGTATATCAGCCCCAGCATTTT

V: TRBV13
size: NA
J: TRBJ1-3
D: NA
CDR3: CASSLPEGDLRNTIYF
DNA: TGTGCCAGCAGCTTACCGGAGGGAGACCTTCGAAACACCATATATTTT

V: TRBV29-1
size: once
J: TRBJ2-1
D: TRBD2
CDR3: CSVIGLAEKYNEQFF
DNA: TGCAGCGTTATAGGACTAGCGGAGAAATACAATGAGCAGTTCTTC

V: TRBV4-1
size: NA
J: TRBJ2-7
D: NA
CDR3: CASSQDRGALYEQYF
DNA: TGCGCCAGCAGCCAAGACAGGGGGGCTCTCTACGAGCAGTACTTC

V: TRBV28
size: NA
J: TRBJ1-4
D: NA
CDR3: CASRRGVSLREKLFF
DNA: TGTGCCAGCAGGCGCGGGGTTAGTCTCCGTGAAAAACTGTTTTTT

V: TRBV10-3
size: NA
J: TRBJ2-7
D: NA
CDR3: CAISEDDSAYEQYF
DNA: TGTGCCATCAGTGAAGATGACAGCGCCTACGAGCAGTACTTC

V: TRBV5-1
size: NA
J: TRBJ1-1
D: NA
CDR3: CASSLAGRAEAFF
DNA: TGCGCCAGCAGCCTCGCAGGTCGAGCTGAAGCTTTCTTT

V: TRBV6-1
size: NA
J: TRBJ2-3
D: NA
CDR3: CASSEGWDSTYF
DNA: TGTGCCAGCAGTGAAGGGTGGGACTCCACGTATTTT

V: TRBV10-3
size: NA
J: TRBJ2-3
D: NA
CDR3: CAISESKPRLFTQYF
DNA: TGTGCCATCAGTGAATCCAAGCCCCGACTATTTACGCAGTATTTT

V: TRBV6-1
size: once
J: TRBJ2-3
D: TRBD2
CDR3: CASSELAEGPTDTQYF
DNA: TGTGCCAGCAGTGAACTAGCGGAGGGTCCCACAGATACGCAGTATTTT

V: TRBV27
size: once
J: TRBJ2-5
D: TRBD1
CDR3: CASSYSTGGQETQYF
DNA: TGTGCCAGCAGTTACTCAACAGGGGGACAAGAGACCCAGTACTTC

V: TRBV15
size: NA
J: TRBJ1-4
D: TRBD1
CDR3: CATSRDYMGQHEKLFF
DNA: TGTGCCACCAGCAGAGATTATATGGGACAGCATGAAAAACTGTTTTTT

V: TRBV4-2
size: NA
J: TRBJ2-5
D: NA
CDR3: CASSPGFRGIQETQYF
DNA: TGTGCCAGCAGCCCGGGGTTCCGGGGGATCCAAGAGACCCAGTACTTC

V: TRBV2
size: NA
J: TRBJ2-1
D: NA
CDR3: CASSARQTGPGEQFF
DNA: TGTGCCAGCAGTGCCCGACAGACCGGGCCAGGTGAGCAGTTCTTC

V: TRBV10-3
size: NA
J: TRBJ2-2
D: NA
CDR3: CAINRENTGELFF
DNA: TGTGCCATCAACAGGGAAAACACCGGGGAGCTGTTTTTT

V: TRBV2
size: few
J: TRBJ1-2
D: TRBD1
CDR3: CASLTDRGHGYTF
DNA: TGTGCCAGCCTCACGGACAGGGGGCATGGCTACACCTTC

V: TRBV5-1
size: many
J: TRBJ2-2
D: TRBD2
CDR3: CASSPLAGGNTGELFF
DNA: TGCGCCAGCAGCCCTCTCGCGGGAGGTAACACCGGGGAGCTGTTTTTT

V: TRBV30
size: NA
J: TRBJ1-2
D: NA
CDR3: CAWGWGGLPPYYGYTF
DNA: TGTGCCTGGGGATGGGGGGGGCTCCCTCCATACTATGGCTACACCTTC

V: TRBV28
size: NA
J: TRBJ1-1
D: NA
CDR3: CASSLHPGAGSDAFF
DNA: TGTGCCAGCAGTTTGCACCCCGGGGCGGGATCGGATGCTTTCTTT

V: TRBV18
size: NA
J: TRBJ2-3
D: TRBD1
CDR3: CASSGLVTGGRDTQYF
DNA: TGTGCCAGCTCAGGCCTGGTGACAGGGGGCAGGGATACGCAGTATTTT

V: TRBV27
size: NA
J: TRBJ1-4
D: NA
CDR3: CASSTYRGSPNEKLFF
DNA: TGTGCCAGCAGTACCTACCGAGGAAGCCCTAATGAAAAACTGTTTTTT

V: TRBV19
size: NA
J: TRBJ2-3
D: NA
CDR3: CASSPGAADTQYF
DNA: TGTGCCAGTAGTCCCGGAGCGGCAGATACGCAGTATTTT

V: TRBV7-9
size: NA
J: TRBJ1-1
D: TRBD1
CDR3: CASSFSGTAEAFF
DNA: TGTGCCAGCAGCTTTTCCGGGACAGCTGAAGCTTTCTTT

V: TRBV28
size: NA
J: TRBJ2-2
D: NA
CDR3: CASSLRRVDTGELFF
DNA: TGTGCCAGCAGTTTAAGACGGGTAGACACCGGGGAGCTGTTTTTT

V: TRBV7-2
size: NA
J: TRBJ1-5
D: TRBD1
CDR3: CASSFGTGGNQPQHF
DNA: TGTGCCAGCAGCTTCGGGACAGGGGGCAATCAGCCCCAGCATTTT

V: TRBV9
size: NA
J: TRBJ2-3
D: TRBD1
CDR3: CASSAAGQGVEDTQYF
DNA: TGTGCCAGCAGCGCTGCGGGACAGGGGGTAGAGGATACGCAGTATTTT

V: TRBV2
size: NA
J: TRBJ2-7
D: NA
CDR3: CASSDSGFYEQYF
DNA: TGTGCCAGCAGTGATTCGGGTTTTTACGAGCAGTACTTC

V: TRBV7-9
size: NA
J: TRBJ1-1
D: TRBD1
CDR3: CASSLGQGNTEAFF
DNA: TGTGCCAGCAGCTTGGGACAGGGGAACACTGAAGCTTTCTTT

V: TRBV28
size: NA
J: TRBJ1-2
D: NA
CDR3: CASSFRGFIYGYTF
DNA: TGTGCCAGCAGTTTCAGGGGCTTCATCTATGGCTACACCTTC

V: TRBV6-5
size: NA
J: TRBJ2-7
D: TRBD1
CDR3: CASSSTPGQNYEQYF
DNA: TGTGCCAGCAGCTCCACTCCGGGACAGAACTACGAGCAGTACTTC

V: TRBV7-8
size: NA
J: TRBJ2-7
D: NA
CDR3: CASSLGGGYEQYF
DNA: TGTGCCAGCAGCCTTGGCGGCGGATACGAGCAGTACTTC

V: TRBV6-1
size: NA
J: TRBJ1-5
D: TRBD1
CDR3: CASSEILRAGQGNQPQHF
DNA: TGTGCCAGCAGTGAAATTCTTAGGGCTGGACAGGGCAATCAGCCCCAGCATTTT

V: TRBV14
size: NA
J: TRBJ2-1
D: NA
CDR3: CASSQEQDPYNEQFF
DNA: TGTGCCAGCAGCCAAGAACAGGACCCCTACAATGAGCAGTTCTTC

V: TRBV5-1
size: NA
J: TRBJ2-2
D: NA
CDR3: CASSSDRGTGELFF
DNA: TGCGCCAGCTCGAGTGACCGGGGCACCGGGGAGCTGTTTTTT

V: TRBV27
size: NA
J: TRBJ2-4
D: NA
CDR3: CASPSGTPMAKNIQYF
DNA: TGTGCCAGCCCATCCGGGACACCAATGGCCAAAAACATTCAGTACTTC

V: TRBV28
size: few
J: TRBJ2-2
D: NA
CDR3: CASGAGTGELFF
DNA: TGTGCCAGCGGGGCAGGGACCGGGGAGCTGTTTTTT

V: TRBV2
size: few
J: TRBJ2-5
D: TRBD2
CDR3: CASRTSPGAQYF
DNA: TGTGCCAGCAGGACTAGCCCTGGGGCCCAGTACTTC

V: TRBV28
size: NA
J: TRBJ1-5
D: NA
CDR3: CASREQRGNQPQHF
DNA: TGTGCCAGCAGGGAGCAAAGAGGCAATCAGCCCCAGCATTTT